This record concerns one T cell receptor beta chain sequence. The antigen is undetermined. This specimen belongs to a study of graft-versus-host responses after intestinal transplantation. Study results and limitations: Subjects displaying graft-donor T cell macrochimerism possessed elevated graft-versus-host to host-versus-graft clonal ratios inside allografts.

The CDR3 is 15 amino acids. J gave up 2 bases and V 5 bases, and 6 bases lay outside the gene matches. Germline lookup yields CDR1 SGHAT and CDR2 FQNNGV. Assay: immunoSEQ multiplex PCR; the TCRdb copy retains only in-frame clones and omits some. The data contain roughly 15,000 clones, 70% to 85% of them seen just once; the ten biggest clones take up 3% to 4.5%. Graft tissue processing released intraepithelial and lamina propria lymphocytes. This sequence joins TRBV11-2 and TRBJ1-5, with TRBD1 identical over 7 bases. This clonotype was obtained from a human patient who received an intestinal transplant, so some T cells may come from the graft donor. The material sequenced was ileum tissue, taken just over 26 days after intestinal transplant. CDR3 in DNA: TGTGCCAGCAGCGGGGAGACAGGGCGCAATCAGCCCCAGCATTTT. Translation: CASSGETGRNQPQHF.